This T cell receptor (beta chain) derives from a study of blood T cells in healthy people across ages. Combining a sample-barcoded 5' primer with a J-beta primer mix, a second PCR ran for roughly 6 to 12 cycles. Each CDR3 protein gets one entry after TCRdb re-called the 5' RACE reads with MiXCR. The sample holds approximately 1.5 million distinct CDR3 sequences, 30% to 40% seen once. The ends were cut back, 4 bases at V and 0 bases at J, with 16 bases in the middle. This CDR3 is 17 amino acids long. Germline CDR1 MGHRA, CDR2 YSYEKL. Specimen: blood. The source of this sequence is a woman aged 25 to 39 in good health. V is TRBV4-1 and J is TRBJ2-1; D might be TRBD1 or TRBD2, each matching 6 bases. CDR3 amino acids: CASSLHGGTSSYNEQFF. The CDR3 DNA sequence: TGCGCCAGCAGCCTCCACGGGGGCACCAGCTCCTACAATGAGCAGTTCTTC.